This entry lists 5 T cell receptor beta chains sequenced from one sample in a study of T cell responses to AZD1222 COVID-19 vaccine. TCRdb's copy holds only in-frame clones and misses some; the assay was immunoSEQ multiplex PCR. Of roughly 130,000 clones listed, around 90% are singletons. Material: peripheral blood, obtained on day 0 of AZD1222 vaccination. Source of these receptors: an adult in good health.

The CDR3 sequence is CASSPRGDPRTGELFF. The CDR3 coding sequence is TGCGCCAGCAGCCCCCGGGGAGACCCCCGAACCGGGGAGCTGTTTTTT. The chain recombines TRBV4-1 with TRBJ2-2; TRBD2 might be the D (5 bases). The CDR3 totals 16 residues. V was clipped by 4 bases and J by 5 bases, with 17 bases between them. Germline CDR1 is MGHRA and CDR2 is YSYEKL.

This chain connects TRBV6-5 to TRBJ2-7; perhaps TRBD2 as D (5 bases). The CDR3 is 14 amino acids. The V end lost 7 bases, the J end lost 0 bases, and 13 bases lay between the germline ends. The V gene's germline CDR1 is MNHEY and CDR2 SVGAGI. The CDR3 region is CASIKTSSSYEQYF. CDR3 DNA: TGTGCCAGCATTAAAACTAGTAGCTCCTACGAGCAGTACTTC.

This chain joins TRBV4-3 and TRBJ2-7; 7 bases agree with TRBD1. The CDR3 runs to 13 residues. Looked up from germline, CDR1 is LGHNA and CDR2 is YSLEER. Losses at the gene ends were 4 bases for V and 6 bases for J; bases not matched to a gene: 6. The CDR3 is CASSRTGDGEQYF. CDR3 in DNA: TGCGCCAGCAGCCGGACAGGCGATGGCGAGCAGTACTTC.

The V gene is TRBV28, the J gene TRBJ1-6; D unclear. V gave up 6 bases and J gave up 0 bases, with 6 bases separating them. Germline V gene sequence: CDR1 MDHEN, CDR2 SYDVKM. The CDR3 is made up of 14 amino acids. In DNA, the CDR3 is TGTGCCAGCAGCACTAGCTCCTATAATTCACCCCTCCACTTT. Translating it yields CASSTSSYNSPLHF.

V and J are TRBV23-1 and TRBJ1-2; 12 bases fit TRBD1. TRBV23-1 is designated an ORF whose function remains uncertain. J was trimmed by 0 bases and V by 7 bases; bases with no gene match: 9. CDR3 length equals 17 residues. CDR3 sequence (DNA): TGCGCCAGCATCCCCGGGACAGGGGGCGCCCCTAACTATGGCTACACCTTC. Protein product: CASIPGTGGAPNYGYTF.